This TCR beta chain appears in the sequencing data of a study of CD8 T cells in Susac syndrome. Germline CDR1 DFQATT, CDR2 SNEGSKA (reference sequence). The CDR3 consists of 15 residues. Trimming left V 3 bases short and J 9 bases short, with 18 bases between. RNA was extracted with the RNeasy kit, and a quantity of roughly 0.5 to 1 ug was reverse transcribed using random hexamers. An immunoSEQ multiplex PCR generated amplified TCR beta CDR3 products spanning 54 Vbeta and 13 Jbeta. Via MiXCR, TCRdb re-called the immunoSEQ multiplex PCR reads, giving one row per CDR3 protein. The repertoire holds about 90,000 distinct CDR3 sequences, with approximately 92% as singletons. This clonotype appeared once. Blood CD8+ and CD4+ T cells underwent high-throughput TCR beta sequencing. Controls were age- and sex-matched healthy donors. TEMRA cells were enriched by FACS, while CD8+ and CD4+ T cells were obtained through a negative isolation that was performed magnetically.

The specimen was CD8+ T cells from PBMCs. V and J are TRBV20-1 and TRBJ1-6, with a possible D match to TRBD1 (6 bases). The sequence was obtained from a human donor in good health. The DNA of the CDR3 is TGCAGTGCTAGTCCTGGGGCAGGGGTGGGTTCACCCCTCCACTTT. This encodes CSASPGAGVGSPLHF.